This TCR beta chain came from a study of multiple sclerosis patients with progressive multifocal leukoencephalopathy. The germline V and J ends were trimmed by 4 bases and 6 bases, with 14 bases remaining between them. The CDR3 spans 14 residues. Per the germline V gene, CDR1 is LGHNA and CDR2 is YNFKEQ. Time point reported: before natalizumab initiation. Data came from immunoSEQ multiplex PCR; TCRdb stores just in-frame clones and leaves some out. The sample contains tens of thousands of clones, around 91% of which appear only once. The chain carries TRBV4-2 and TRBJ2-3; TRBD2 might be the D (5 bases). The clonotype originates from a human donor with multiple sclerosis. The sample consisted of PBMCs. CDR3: CASSPKGLDDTQYF. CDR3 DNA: TGTGCCAGCAGCCCAAAAGGACTTGACGATACGCAGTATTTT.